This T cell receptor (beta chain) derives from a study of monozygotic twins with inflammatory bowel disease. A note on this clonotype: Its specificity is unknown.

UMIs that included a 6-nucleotide sample barcode were added by template switching, which took place during cDNA synthesis. Both the TCRalpha cDNA and the TCRbeta cDNA were taken through two nested PCRs, lasting about 15 and 9 cycles. TCRdb reworked the 5' RACE reads into one entry per CDR3 protein, no DNA. This sample's table reports 310,000 or so distinct CDR3 sequences. Whole-study findings and limits: Patient repertoires may carry noise from differing immunosuppressive treatments.

What was sequenced was blood. This clonotype was sampled from a human donor with ulcerative colitis or Crohn's disease, or a healthy co-twin of an affected twin (not recorded which).

This CDR3 reads CASSHRTGNKRTQYF. The chain links TRBV6-1 to TRBJ2-5. The CDR3 spans 15 residues. Germline V CDR1 and CDR2: MNHNS, SASEGT.